These 14 T cell receptor beta chains came from one sample sequenced in a study of cytotoxic CD8 clonotypes in ibrutinib-treated CLL. The data were produced by immunoSEQ multiplex PCR, yet TCRdb's version contains in-frame clones alone and is incomplete. The sample has more than 200,000 clones; 75% to 80% are singletons. Sequencing used PBMCs, obtained after 12 months of ibrutinib treatment. These receptors originate from a human donor with chronic lymphocytic leukemia.

The CDR3 DNA follows: TGTGCCTGCACAGGGGATTTTGGAAACACCATATATTTT. This sequence encodes CACTGDFGNTIYF. The J gene is TRBJ1-3, the V gene TRBV2; TRBD1 matches at 7 bases. This CDR3 region has 13 residues. The V gene end was trimmed by 11 bases and the J gene end by 3 bases; junction bases not matched to a gene: 7. Looked up from germline, CDR1 is SNHLY and CDR2 is FYNNEI.

The chain combines TRBV4-1 with TRBJ1-5, with D hard to call. Germline CDR1 and CDR2: MGHRA and YSYEKL. The V and J ends lost 1 base and 6 bases respectively, with 10 bases between them. The CDR3 is made up of 14 amino acids. Written as DNA, the CDR3 is TGCGCCAGCAGCCAAGCTGAAGGGAGTCAGCCCCAGCATTTT. It translates to CASSQAEGSQPQHF.

Only a few counts were recorded for this clone. The rearrangement uses TRBV4-1 and TRBJ1-2; D uncertain. The V end lost 1 base, the J end lost 1 base, and 7 bases lay between the germline ends. Germline CDR1 is MGHRA and CDR2 is YSYEKL. There are 14 residues in the CDR3. CDR3 residues: CASSQGTLNYGYTF. CDR3 nucleotide sequence: TGCGCCAGCAGCCAAGGAACCCTTAACTATGGCTACACCTTC.

In this sample, this clone turned up a few times. This chain links TRBV5-6 with TRBJ1-2; D gene uncertain. The ends were cut back, 1 base at V and 3 bases at J, with 7 bases in the middle. The germline V gene has CDR1 SGHDT and CDR2 YYEEEE. There are 13 residues in the CDR3. The CDR3 coding sequence is TGTGCCAGCAGCTTGTCACAGTACTATGGCTACACCTTC. Protein: CASSLSQYYGYTF.

This chain joins TRBV15 and TRBJ1-1; D uncertain. This CDR3 is 14 amino acids long. The germline V gene has CDR1 LNHNV and CDR2 YYDKDF (reference sequence). V lost 4 bases to trimming and J lost 3 bases, with 12 bases between them. CDR3 sequence reads: CATSMGRMYTEAFF. Written as DNA, the CDR3 is TGTGCCACCAGCATGGGCAGAATGTACACTGAAGCTTTCTTT. The variable domain in full, with the rest retrieved from reference TRBV15 and TRBJ1-1, is DAMVIQNPRYQVTQFGKPVTLSCSQTLNHNVMYWYQQKSSQAPKLLFHYYDKDFNNEADTPDNFQSRRPNTSFCFLDIRSPGLGDTAMYLCATSMGRMYTEAFFGQGTRLTVV.

This sequence joins TRBV28 and TRBJ2-1; D unresolved. Trimming pared 5 bases from V and 6 bases from J, leaving 8 bases between. The CDR3 consists of 12 residues. Germline assignment: CDR1 MDHEN and CDR2 SYDVKM. CDR3 sequence: CASSHSSNEQFF. The CDR3 DNA is TGTGCCAGCAGTCATTCTAGCAATGAGCAGTTCTTC.

This chain uses TRBV11-3 with TRBJ2-1, with TRBD1 identical over 8 bases. Unmatched junction bases numbered 7, after V lost 5 bases and J lost 7 bases. Germline CDR1 is SGHNT and CDR2 is YENEEA. The CDR3 runs 14 residues. The DNA of the CDR3 is TGTGCCAGCAGCCCCCGGGACAGGCCGAATGAGCAGTTCTTC. It is translated as CASSPRDRPNEQFF.

The CDR3 nucleotides are TGTGCCAGCAGCCAGGGTCAGGGATCGCAGTATTTT. This gives the protein CASSQGQGSQYF. V is TRBV6-1 and J is TRBJ2-3; perhaps TRBD1 as D (5 bases). The germline CDR1 and CDR2 sequences are MNHNS and SASEGT. V was cut by 6 bases and J by 10 bases, with 14 bases left in between. The CDR3 contains 12 residues.

The gene calls are TRBV6-5 and TRBJ2-7; D might be TRBD1 or TRBD2, each matching 5 bases. Trimming left V 6 bases short and J 7 bases short, with 19 bases between. CDR3 size: 14 residues. Germline CDR1 and CDR2: MNHEY and SVGAGI. CDR3 sequence reads: CASSPGPQMGEQYF. For the CDR3, the DNA is TGTGCCAGCAGCCCGGGACCGCAGATGGGGGAGCAGTACTTC.

V gene TRBV11-2 combines with J gene TRBJ1-1, with D possibly being TRBD1 (5 bases). Trimming removed 4 bases at V and 0 bases at J, with 12 bases between. Germline CDR1 and CDR2: SGHAT and FQNNGV. There are 15 residues in the CDR3. CDR3 in DNA: TGTGCCAGCAGCTCCCAGACAGTTTTGAACACTGAAGCTTTCTTT. It encodes CASSSQTVLNTEAFF.

V is TRBV2 and J is TRBJ2-1, with a weak D call TRBD2 (5 bases). The CDR3 is 11 residues long. Trimming removed 7 bases from V and 8 bases from J, with 9 bases in between. Germline lookup yields CDR1 SNHLY and CDR2 FYNNEI. The CDR3 sequence: CASTLRDEQFF. For the CDR3, the DNA is TGTGCCAGCACCCTGCGGGATGAGCAGTTCTTC.

This clone was seen a handful of times. J is TRBJ2-1 and V is TRBV4-1; no reliable D call. Trimming cost V 4 bases and J 6 bases, with 7 bases left between them. Germline CDR1 is MGHRA and CDR2 is YSYEKL. The CDR3 contains 12 residues. The CDR3 DNA follows: TGCGCCAGCAGCCCGCTCGGCAATGAGCAGTTCTTC. It is translated as CASSPLGNEQFF.

The V and J genes are TRBV6-5 and TRBJ2-3, with 9 positions matching TRBD2. Trimming at V came to 7 bases and at J to 3 bases, leaving 2 bases not matched to a gene. CDR3 size: 13 residues. Germline-derived CDR1 and CDR2 are MNHEY and SVGAGI. The DNA for the CDR3 is TGTGCCAGCACGACTAGCGGAACAGATACGCAGTATTTT. Translation gives CASTTSGTDTQYF.

The chain has TRBV18 and TRBJ2-7; D may correspond to TRBD1 or TRBD2 (5 bases each). V lost 5 bases to trimming and J lost 2 bases, with 16 bases between them. In germline, CDR1 is KGHSH, CDR2 LQKENI. The CDR3 contains 15 residues. As DNA, the CDR3 is TGTGCCAGCTCAGCGGACGGGACGGGAACCTACGAGCAGTACTTC. The encoded protein is CASSADGTGTYEQYF.